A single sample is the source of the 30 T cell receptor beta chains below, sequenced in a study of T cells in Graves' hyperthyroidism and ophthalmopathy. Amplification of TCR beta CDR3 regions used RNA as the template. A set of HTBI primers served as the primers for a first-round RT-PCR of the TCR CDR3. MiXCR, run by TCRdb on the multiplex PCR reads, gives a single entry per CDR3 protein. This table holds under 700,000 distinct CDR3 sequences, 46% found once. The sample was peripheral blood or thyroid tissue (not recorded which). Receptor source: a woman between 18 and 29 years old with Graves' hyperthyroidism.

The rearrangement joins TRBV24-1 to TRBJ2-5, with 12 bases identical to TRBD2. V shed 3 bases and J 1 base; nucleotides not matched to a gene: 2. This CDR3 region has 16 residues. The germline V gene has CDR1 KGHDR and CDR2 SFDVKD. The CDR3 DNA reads TGTGCCACCAGTGATACTAGCGGGGGGTTCCAAGAGACCCAGTACTTC. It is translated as CATSDTSGGFQETQYF.

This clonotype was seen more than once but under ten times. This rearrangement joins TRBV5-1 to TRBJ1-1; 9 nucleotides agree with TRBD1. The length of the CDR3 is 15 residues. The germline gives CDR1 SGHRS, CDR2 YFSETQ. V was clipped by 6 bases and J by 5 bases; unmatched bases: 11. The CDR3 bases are TGCGCCAGCACCTTTGGGGACAGGGCACGGACTGAAGCTTTCTTT. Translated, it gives CASTFGDRARTEAFF.

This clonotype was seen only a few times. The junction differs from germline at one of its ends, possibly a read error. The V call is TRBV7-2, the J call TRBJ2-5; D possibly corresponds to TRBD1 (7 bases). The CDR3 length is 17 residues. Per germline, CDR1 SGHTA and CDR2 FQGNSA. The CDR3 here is CASSLEGAAAGWRAQYF. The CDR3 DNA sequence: TGTGCCAGCAGTTTAGAGGGGGCGGCCGCAGGGTGGAGGGCCCAGTACTTC.

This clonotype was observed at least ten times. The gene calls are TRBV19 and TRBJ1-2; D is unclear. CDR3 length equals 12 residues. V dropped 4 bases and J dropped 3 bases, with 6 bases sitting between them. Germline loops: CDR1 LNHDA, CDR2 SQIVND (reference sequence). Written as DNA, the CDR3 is TGTGCCAGTAGTAACCGGGACTATGGCTACACCTTC. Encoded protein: CASSNRDYGYTF.

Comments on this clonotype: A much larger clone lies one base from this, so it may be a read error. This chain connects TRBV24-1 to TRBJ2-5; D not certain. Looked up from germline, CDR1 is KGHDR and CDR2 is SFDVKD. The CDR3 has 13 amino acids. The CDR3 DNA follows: TGTGCCACCCGTGACGAATTCCAAGAGACCCAGTACTTC. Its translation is CATRDEFQETQYF.

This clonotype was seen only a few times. The CDR3 region has the DNA TGTGCCAGCAGCGCTGGGGGGGCCTCCTACGAGCAGTACTTC. It translates to CASSAGGASYEQYF. The chain couples TRBV2 to TRBJ2-7; maybe TRBD2 (7 bases). The germline V gene has CDR1 SNHLY and CDR2 FYNNEI. There are 14 residues in the CDR3. Trimming pared 6 bases from V and 0 bases from J, leaving 12 bases between. Using reference TRBV2 and TRBJ2-7 for the parts outside the CDR3, the full variable domain is EPEVTQTPSHQVTQMGQEVILRCVPISNHLYFYWYRQILGQKVEFLVSFYNNEISEKSEIFDDQFSVERPDGSNFTLKIRSTKLEDSAMYFCASSAGGASYEQYFGPGTRLTVT.

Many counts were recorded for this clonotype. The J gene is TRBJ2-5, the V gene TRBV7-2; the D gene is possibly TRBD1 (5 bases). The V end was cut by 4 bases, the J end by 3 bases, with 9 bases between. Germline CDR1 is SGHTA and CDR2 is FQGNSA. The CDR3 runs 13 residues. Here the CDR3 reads CASSSGREETQYF. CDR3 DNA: TGTGCCAGCAGCTCAGGCAGGGAAGAGACCCAGTACTTC. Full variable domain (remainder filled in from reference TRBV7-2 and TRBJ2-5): GAGVSQSPSNKVTEKGKDVELRCDPISGHTALYWYRQSLGQGLEFLIYFQGNSAPDKSGLPSDRFSAERTGGSVSTLTIQRTQQEDSAVYLCASSSGREETQYFGPGTRLLVL.

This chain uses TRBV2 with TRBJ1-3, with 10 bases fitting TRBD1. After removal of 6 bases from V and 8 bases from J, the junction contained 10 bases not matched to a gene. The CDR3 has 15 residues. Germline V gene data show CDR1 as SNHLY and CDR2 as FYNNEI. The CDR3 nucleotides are TGTGCCAGCAGGGACGGGACAGGGGAAGGCTACACCATATATTTT. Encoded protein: CASRDGTGEGYTIYF.

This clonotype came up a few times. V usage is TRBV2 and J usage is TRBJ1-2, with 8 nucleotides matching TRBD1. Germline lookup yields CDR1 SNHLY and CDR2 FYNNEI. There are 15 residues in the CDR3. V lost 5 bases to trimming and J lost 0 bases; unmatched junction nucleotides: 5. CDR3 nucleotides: TGTGCCAGCAGTCCGGACAGGGTCCCTAACTATGGCTACACCTTC. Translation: CASSPDRVPNYGYTF.

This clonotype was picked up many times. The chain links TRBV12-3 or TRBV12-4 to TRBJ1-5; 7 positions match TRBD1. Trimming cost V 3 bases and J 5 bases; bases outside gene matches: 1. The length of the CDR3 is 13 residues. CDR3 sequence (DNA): TGTGCCAGCAGTTTTACAGGGGATCAGCCCCAGCATTTT. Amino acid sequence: CASSFTGDQPQHF.

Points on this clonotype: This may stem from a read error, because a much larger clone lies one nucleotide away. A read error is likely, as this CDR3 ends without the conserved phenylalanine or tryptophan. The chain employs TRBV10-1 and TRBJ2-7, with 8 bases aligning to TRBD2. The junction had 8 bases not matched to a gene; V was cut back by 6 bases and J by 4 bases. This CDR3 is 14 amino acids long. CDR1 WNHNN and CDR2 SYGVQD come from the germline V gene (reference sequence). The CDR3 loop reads CASSAGGVYYEQYL. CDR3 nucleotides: TGCGCCAGCAGCGCCGGGGGGGTCTATTACGAGCAGTACCTC.

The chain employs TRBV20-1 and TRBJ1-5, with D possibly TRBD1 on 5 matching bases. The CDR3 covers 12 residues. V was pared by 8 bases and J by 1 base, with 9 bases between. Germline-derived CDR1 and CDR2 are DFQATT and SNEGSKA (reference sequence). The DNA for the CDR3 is TGCAGTTTACGGGGGAGCAATCAGCCCCAGCATTTT. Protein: CSLRGSNQPQHF.

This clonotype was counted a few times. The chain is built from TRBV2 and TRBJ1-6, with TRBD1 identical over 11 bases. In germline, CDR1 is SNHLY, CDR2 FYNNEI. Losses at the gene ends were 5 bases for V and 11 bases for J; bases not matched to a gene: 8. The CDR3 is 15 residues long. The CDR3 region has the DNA TGTGCCAGCAGTCCATGGACAGGGGGCTGGACACCCCTCCACTTT. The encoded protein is CASSPWTGGWTPLHF.

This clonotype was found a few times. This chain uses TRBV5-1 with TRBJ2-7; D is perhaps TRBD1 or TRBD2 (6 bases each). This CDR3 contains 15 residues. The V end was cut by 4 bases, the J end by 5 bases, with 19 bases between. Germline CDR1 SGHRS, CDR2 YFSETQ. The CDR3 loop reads CASSLGLLEGDEQYF. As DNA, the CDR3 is TGCGCCAGCAGCCTGGGACTGCTCGAGGGGGACGAGCAGTACTTC.

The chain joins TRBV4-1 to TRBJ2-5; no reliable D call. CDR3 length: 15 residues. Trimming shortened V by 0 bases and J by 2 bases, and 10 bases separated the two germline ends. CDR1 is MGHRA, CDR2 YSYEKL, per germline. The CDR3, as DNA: TGCGCCAGCAGCCAAGATGGCGGTAGACAAGAGACCCAGTACTTC. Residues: CASSQDGGRQETQYF.

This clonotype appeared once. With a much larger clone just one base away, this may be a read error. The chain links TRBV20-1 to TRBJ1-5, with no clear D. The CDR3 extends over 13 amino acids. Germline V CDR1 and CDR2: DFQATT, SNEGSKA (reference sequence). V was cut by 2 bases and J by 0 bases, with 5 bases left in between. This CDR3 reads CSARKDSNQPQHF. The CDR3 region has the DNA TGCAGTGCTAGAAAGGATAGCAATCAGCCCCAGCATTTT.

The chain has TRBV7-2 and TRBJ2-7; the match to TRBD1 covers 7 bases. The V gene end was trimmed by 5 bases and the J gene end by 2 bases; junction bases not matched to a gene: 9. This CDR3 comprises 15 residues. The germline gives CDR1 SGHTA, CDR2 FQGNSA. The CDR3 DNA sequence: TGTGCCAGCAGCCCCCTAACAGGGGAGACCTACGAGCAGTACTTC. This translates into CASSPLTGETYEQYF.

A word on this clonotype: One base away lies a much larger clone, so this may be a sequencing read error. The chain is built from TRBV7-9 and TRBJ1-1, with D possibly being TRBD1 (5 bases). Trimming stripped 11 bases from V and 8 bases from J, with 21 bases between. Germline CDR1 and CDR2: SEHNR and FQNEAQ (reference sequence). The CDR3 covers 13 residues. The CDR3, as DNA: TGTGCCGGCACTCACCTCGACAGAAAAGAAGCTTTCTTT. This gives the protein CAGTHLDRKEAFF.

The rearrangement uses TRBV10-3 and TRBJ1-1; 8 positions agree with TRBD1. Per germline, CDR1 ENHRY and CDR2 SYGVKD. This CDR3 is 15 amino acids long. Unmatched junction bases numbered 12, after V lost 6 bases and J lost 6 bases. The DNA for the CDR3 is TGTGCCATCAGGGGGGGACAGGACCCTGACGCTGAAGCTTTCTTT. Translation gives CAIRGGQDPDAEAFF.

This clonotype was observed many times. CDR3: CASNERDSHEQYF. The CDR3 DNA reads as TGTGCCAGCAACGAGCGGGACAGCCACGAGCAGTACTTC. The chain uses TRBV2 and TRBJ2-7, with D perhaps given as TRBD1 or TRBD2 (7 bases each). Germline CDR1 and CDR2: SNHLY and FYNNEI. This CDR3 comprises 13 residues. V was trimmed by 7 bases and J by 5 bases, leaving 15 bases between them. The complete variable domain, with remaining parts taken from reference TRBV2 and TRBJ2-7, reads EPEVTQTPSHQVTQMGQEVILRCVPISNHLYFYWYRQILGQKVEFLVSFYNNEISEKSEIFDDQFSVERPDGSNFTLKIRSTKLEDSAMYFCASNERDSHEQYFGPGTRLTVT.

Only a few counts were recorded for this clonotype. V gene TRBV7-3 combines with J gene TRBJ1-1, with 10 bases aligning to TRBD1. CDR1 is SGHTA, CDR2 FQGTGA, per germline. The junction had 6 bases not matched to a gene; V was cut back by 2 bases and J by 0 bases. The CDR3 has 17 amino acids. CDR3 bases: TGTGCCAGCAGCTTATCGGGACAGGGGAGCATGAACACTGAAGCTTTCTTT. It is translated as CASSLSGQGSMNTEAFF.

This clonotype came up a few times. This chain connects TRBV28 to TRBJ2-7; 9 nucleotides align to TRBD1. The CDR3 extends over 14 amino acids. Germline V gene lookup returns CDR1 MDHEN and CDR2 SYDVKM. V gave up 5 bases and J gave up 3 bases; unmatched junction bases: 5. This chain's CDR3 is CASSQTGGVYEQYF. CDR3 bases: TGTGCCAGCAGTCAAACAGGGGGCGTCTACGAGCAGTACTTC.

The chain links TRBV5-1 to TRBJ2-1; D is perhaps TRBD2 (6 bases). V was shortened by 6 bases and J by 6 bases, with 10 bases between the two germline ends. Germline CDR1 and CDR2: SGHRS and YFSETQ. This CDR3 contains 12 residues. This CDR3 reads CASTHGSNEQFF. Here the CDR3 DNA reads TGCGCCAGCACCCACGGGAGCAATGAGCAGTTCTTC.

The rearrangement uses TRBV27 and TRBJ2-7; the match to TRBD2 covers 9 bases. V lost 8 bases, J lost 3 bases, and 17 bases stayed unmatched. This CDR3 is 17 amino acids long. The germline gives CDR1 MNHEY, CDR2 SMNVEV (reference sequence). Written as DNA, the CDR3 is TGTGCCAGCTCACCACCGATTTTCCGGCGGGAGGGCTACGAGCAGTACTTC. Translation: CASSPPIFRREGYEQYF.

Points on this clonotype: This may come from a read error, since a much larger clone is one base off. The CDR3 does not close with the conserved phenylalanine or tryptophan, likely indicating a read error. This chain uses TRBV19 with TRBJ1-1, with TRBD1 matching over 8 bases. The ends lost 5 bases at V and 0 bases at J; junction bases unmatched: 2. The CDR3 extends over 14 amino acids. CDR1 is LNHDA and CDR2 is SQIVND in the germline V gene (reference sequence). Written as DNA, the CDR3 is TGTGCCAGTAGTTGGACAGGGATGAACACTGAAGCTTTCCTT. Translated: CASSWTGMNTEAFL.

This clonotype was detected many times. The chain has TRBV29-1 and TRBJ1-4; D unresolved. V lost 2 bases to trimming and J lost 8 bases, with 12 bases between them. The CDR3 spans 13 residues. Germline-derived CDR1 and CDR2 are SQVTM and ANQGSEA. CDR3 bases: TGCAGCGTTGAAATTAAAACGGACGAAAAACTGTTTTTT. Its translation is CSVEIKTDEKLFF. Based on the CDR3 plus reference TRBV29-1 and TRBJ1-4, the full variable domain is SAVISQKPSRDICQRGTSLTIQCQVDSQVTMMFWYRQQPGQSLTLIATANQGSEATYESGFVIDKFPISRPNLTFSTLTVSNMSPEDSSIYLCSVEIKTDEKLFFGSGTQLSVL.

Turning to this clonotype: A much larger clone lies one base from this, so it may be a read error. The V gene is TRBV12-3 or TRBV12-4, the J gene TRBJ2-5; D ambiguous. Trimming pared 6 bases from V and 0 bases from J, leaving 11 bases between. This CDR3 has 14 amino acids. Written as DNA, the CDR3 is TGTGCCAGCAGGTCCGAGTGGCACCAAGAGACCCAGTACTTC. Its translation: CASRSEWHQETQYF.

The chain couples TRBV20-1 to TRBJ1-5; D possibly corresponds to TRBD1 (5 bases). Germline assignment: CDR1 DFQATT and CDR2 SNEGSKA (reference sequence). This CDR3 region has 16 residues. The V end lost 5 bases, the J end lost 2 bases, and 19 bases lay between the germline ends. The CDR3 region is CSAYNGGRRRNQPQHF. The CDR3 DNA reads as TGCAGTGCTTATAACGGGGGGAGGAGACGCAATCAGCCCCAGCATTTT.

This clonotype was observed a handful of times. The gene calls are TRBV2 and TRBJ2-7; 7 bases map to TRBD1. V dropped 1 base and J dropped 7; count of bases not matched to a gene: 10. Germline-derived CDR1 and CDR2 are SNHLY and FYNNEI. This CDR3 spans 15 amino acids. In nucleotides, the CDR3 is TGTGCCAGCAGTGAAGGAGGGACAGACGACTATGAGCAGTACTTC. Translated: CASSEGGTDDYEQYF.

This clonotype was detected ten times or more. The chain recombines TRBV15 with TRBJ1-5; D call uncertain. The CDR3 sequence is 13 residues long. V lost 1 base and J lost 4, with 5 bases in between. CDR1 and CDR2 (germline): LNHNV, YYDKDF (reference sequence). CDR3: CATSRAGNQPQHF. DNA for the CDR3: TGTGCCACCAGCAGAGCCGGGAATCAGCCCCAGCATTTT.